This TCR beta chain was captured by sequencing in a study of Ad26.COV2.S vaccination and SARS-CoV-2 variants. This clone was seen a single time. What it recognizes is unknown. The assay was immunoSEQ multiplex PCR, and TCRdb's table has in-frame clones only and misses some. The sample shows about 350,000 clones, about 88% of them seen only once. Treatment indicated: roughly 20 received Ad26.COV2.S at low or high dose, single or two shots; 5 received placebo; per-sample allocation not given. Day 63 after the first vaccine or placebo injection was the time point for sampling. The J segment lost 5 bases and the V segment lost 4 bases, leaving 11 bases of the junction unmatched. This CDR3 is 17 amino acids long. Study-level findings and limits: Quantification of TCR breadth and depth may have yielded underestimates of total T cell responses.

Sequenced here: peripheral blood, sampled in a trial of Ad26.COV2.S vaccine versus placebo. V and J are TRBV23-1 and TRBJ2-1, with 10 positions matching TRBD1. TRBV23-1 is reported as an ORF; its role is uncertain. The sequence was collected from a person aged 18-60 years who received the Ad26.COV2.S COVID-19 vaccine or a placebo. Here the CDR3 DNA reads TGCGCCAGCAGTCTTACCCGCCGGGACAGGGGACACAATGAGCAGTTCTTC. Its translation: CASSLTRRDRGHNEQFF.